This section outlines one TCR beta chain sequence together with its context. Its antigen is undetermined. Through a sample-barcoded 5' primer and a J-beta primer mix, a second PCR was run for about 6 to 11 cycles. Researchers report that a template-switch adaptor with 12 random nucleotides tagged each cDNA molecule. TCRdb ran MiXCR on the 5' RACE reads and lists one entry per CDR3 protein. The data contain hundreds of thousands of distinct CDR3 sequences, more than 45% of them seen just once; the ten biggest clones take up around an eighth. Per the germline V gene, CDR1 is SGHTA and CDR2 is FQGNSA. CDR3 length equals 17 residues. V was clipped by 5 bases and J by 5 bases; unmatched bases: 8. This record belongs to a study of blood T cells in healthy people across ages. Study results and caveats: PBMCs left unsorted prevented a conclusive naive versus antigen-experienced comparison. A strong correlation between TCR beta diversity and naive T cell percentage was seen.

The chain recombines TRBV7-2 with TRBJ2-5; TRBD2 matches at 16 bases. Sequenced material: blood. The TCR comes from a woman over 75 in good health. CDR3 bases: TGTGCCAGCAGCCCGGGACTAGCGGGAGGGGGTCGCGAGACCCAGTACTTC. It yields the protein CASSPGLAGGGRETQYF.